Detailed here is one T cell receptor beta chain. This clonotype came up many times. The antigen it binds to is not known. Within one base of it there is no much larger clone, and no base qualities were kept. The TCR beta CDR3 regions were amplified from RNA transcripts. A first-round RT-PCR of the TCR CDR3 used the HTBI primer set with the Qiagen OneStep RT-PCR kit. A second multiplex PCR round built the libraries, followed by size selection and purification. Libraries were sequenced paired-end with 100 bp reads on an Illumina HiSeq2000. On the authors' methods: SOAPnuke was used to process the raw data, removing reads that contained adapters or uncalled bases, had a mean Phred below 15, or lacked an exact match to the constant primer or identifier. High-quality paired reads were merged using COPE v1.2.5, and each unique nucleotide sequence was defined as a clonotype. MiTCR v1.1 was used to align clonotypes to the IMGT TRBV, TRBD and TRBJ reference segments. Analysis was restricted to V-J combinations with a frequency above 0.0001, which covered just over 98% of repertoires. The TCS score was defined as the ratio of F50 (clonal expansion) to E x V (chaos), calculated using BLOSUM62-based TCRdist between CDR3 peptides within each V-J. Welch's t-statistics and random forest reduced roughly 530 V-J features to some 14, which were used in a naive Bayes classifier (R e1071). The similarity between thyroid and blood repertoires was quantified using the Morisita-Horn index. Using fastp at Q25 and MiXCR, TCRdb reprocessed the public reads and kept productive beta chains. Each entry is one CDR3 protein sequence, shown with its most common DNA and genes. Here the V and J calls rest on TCRdb's processing, not on the authors' analysis. Recorded for this sample are fewer than 650,000 distinct CDR3 sequences; roughly 14% of them occurred a single time. About 4% of the sample lies in the top ten.

Moderately to severely active disease, a Clinical Activity Score of at least 3, a NOSPECS grade of at least 4, and a duration under 3 months were present in ophthalmopathy patients. The study excluded patients with uncontrolled infections, other autoimmune diseases, pregnancy or lactation. Clinical symptoms, serum thyroxine and TRAb, thyroid ultrasound, and orbital computed tomography formed the basis for the diagnoses. PBMCs were isolated from 7.5 to 10 ml of fresh peripheral blood by Ficoll-Paque density gradient centrifugation. Trizol reagent was used to extract total RNA, and RNA quality was then checked on an Agilent 2100 Bioanalyzer. This sample was taken from a study of T cells in Graves' hyperthyroidism and ophthalmopathy (dated by TCRdb to the late 2010s). In the study overall: Peripheral blood samples were taken at initial diagnosis, before any treatment was given. A discovery cohort of about a hundred patients, about 44 with Graves' ophthalmopathy and about 58 with stable Graves' hyperthyroidism, was used to find distinguishing TCR V-J signatures. Whether ophthalmopathy could be predicted prospectively was tested in an independent validation cohort made up of 18 to 20 hyperthyroidism patients plus 17 patients who later progressed to ophthalmopathy. The 80 to 100 discovery patients were randomly divided into training and test sets at a 7:3 ratio. In more than 5 Graves' hyperthyroidism patients, the study also compared T-cell repertoires from thyroid tissue with T-cell repertoires from blood. Following sampling, methimazole starting at 30 mg daily was given to hyperthyroidism patients, and high-dose intravenous methylprednisolone was given to ophthalmopathy patients. The paper describes TCR Vbeta CDR3 sequencing of fewer than 150 peripheral blood samples, made up of approximately 40 ophthalmopathy patients, approximately 76 hyperthyroidism patients and 17 progressor patients.

The paper's findings and limits, for the study overall: Ophthalmopathy was separated from stable hyperthyroidism by a 13 V-J signature model, with over 85% sensitivity and about 81% specificity obtained in cross-validation and 80%/75% obtained in testing. No statistical method was used to fix the sample size in advance, and group allocation was not hidden from the investigators. In validation, the model predicted progression to ophthalmopathy with 55% to 71% sensitivity and about 73% specificity, a median of roughly seven months before onset. Blood samples also contained most of the expanded thyroid clonotypes (frequency above 0.001), which suggests that blood repertoires may reflect thyroid immune responses.

Material for sequencing was blood. The sequence derives from a woman aged 40 to 55 with Graves' ophthalmopathy.

The CDR3 protein: CASSPGAAGGYTF. The nucleotide sequence is TGTGCCAGCAGCCCGGGGGCCGCAGGGGGCTACACCTTC. The rearrangement combines TRBV6-1 with TRBJ1-2; TRBD1 is a possible D gene, resting on 6 matching bases. The junction carries 16 bases between V and J, which are trimmed by 6 bases and 8 bases respectively. Spanning cysteine to phenylalanine, the CDR3 consists of 13 amino acids. The DNA shown is the 39-base CDR3, in frame from base 1. The germline V gene encodes CDR1 MNHNS and CDR2 SASEGT.